This record concerns one T cell receptor (beta chain) sequence. Its antigen is undetermined. The data were taken from a study of tumor-infiltrating lymphocytes in localized non-small cell lung cancer. Study background: Several tumor histologies, both smoking statuses, and some post-neoadjuvant chemotherapy samples were included. Resected tumor was paired with non-adjacent uninvolved lung from the same patient. General study points: Different pieces of the same tissue went to different assays, confounding technical variation with intratumor heterogeneity.

This CDR3 has 14 amino acids. Germline V gene data show CDR1 as SGHAT and CDR2 as FQNNGV. Trimming removed 5 bases at V and 4 bases at J, with 12 bases between. TCRdb's table, derived via immunoSEQ multiplex PCR, lists solely in-frame clones and lacks some. The top ten clones hold roughly 4% of a sample with approximately 17,000 clones, 73% of them seen once. Sequenced input: lung tumor tissue. The receptor was isolated from a human donor with non-small cell lung cancer. This sequence joins TRBV11-2 and TRBJ1-3; TRBD1 might be the D (5 bases). CDR3 sequence: CASSLTAWGNTIYF. The DNA of the CDR3 is TGTGCCAGCAGCCTGACAGCCTGGGGAAACACCATATATTTT.